This TCR beta chain was identified during a study of cytomegalovirus exposure and HLA in healthy donors (TCRdb year 2017). With respect to the entire study: According to a later analysis, one platform produced both the roughly 120 validation repertoires and the approximately 660 repertoires of the first cohort. In addition to the first cohort of roughly 700 subjects, a separate validation cohort of 130 or so different subjects was used. The study aimed to test whether cataloging public T cell receptors could reveal signatures of past pathogen exposure. High-throughput TCR immunosequencing, statistical association of individual TCRs with disease status, and machine learning were combined to predict cytomegalovirus infection status. Broader findings and caveats from the paper: Most TCR sequences were seen in very few donors, while some public TCRs were found in many individuals. In vitro tests confirmed that a few of the cytomegalovirus-associated TCR beta chains recognize cytomegalovirus antigens. The classifier was reported to diagnose cytomegalovirus status with high specificity and sensitivity in both the original cohort and the validation cohort. A total of fewer than 200 TCR beta chains were listed by the study as associated with cytomegalovirus. A later analysis lacked HLA typing for the validation cohort, so it scored co-occurrence in that cohort across all 110 or so repertoires. A later analysis found that TCRs clustered in the first cohort also tended to co-occur in the 100 to 150 validation repertoires, with approximately 95% of cluster scores above 0. It was suggested by the authors that the approach could potentially be generalized to other disease states and immunological phenotypes.

The library was built by means of the immunoSEQ multiplex PCR assay. As for the original processing: A statistical classification framework was built to diagnose cytomegalovirus status from the catalog of TCR beta chain sequences. In TCRdb, the immuneACCESS table is reduced to in-frame sequences with V and J assigned. These tables do not hold every clone; where another copy was compared, an unresolved V gene accounts for under half, and the others remain unexplained. The DNA gave D and trimming, while V, J and clone size come from that table. Here the sample has 130,000 or so clones; nearly 90% occur a single time. Roughly 9.2% of the sample rests with the top ten. Separate from the approximately 700-subject first cohort, the validation cohort of roughly 110 subjects was the group to which the donors belonged. Worth noting for this clone: Its binding antigen is unknown. The sample holds no much larger clone one base away, and base qualities are not on file.

This clonotype originated in a young woman in good health and CMV-seropositive. Sample: PBMCs.

DNA sequence: TGTGCCAGCAGCTTAGACGGCAGGGGGAGATACGAGCAGTACTTC. This codes for CASSLDGRGRYEQYF. This sequence uses TRBV7-9 and TRBJ2-7; 7 bases in the junction line up with TRBD1. Trimming leaves V shorter by 1 base and J shorter by 4 bases, with the junction holding 7 bases beyond the gene matches. Reading from cysteine to phenylalanine, the CDR3 counts 15 amino acids. Just the 45-base CDR3 DNA is kept, in frame starting at base 1. Via the germline V gene (reference sequence), CDR1 is SEHNR and CDR2 FQNEAQ.